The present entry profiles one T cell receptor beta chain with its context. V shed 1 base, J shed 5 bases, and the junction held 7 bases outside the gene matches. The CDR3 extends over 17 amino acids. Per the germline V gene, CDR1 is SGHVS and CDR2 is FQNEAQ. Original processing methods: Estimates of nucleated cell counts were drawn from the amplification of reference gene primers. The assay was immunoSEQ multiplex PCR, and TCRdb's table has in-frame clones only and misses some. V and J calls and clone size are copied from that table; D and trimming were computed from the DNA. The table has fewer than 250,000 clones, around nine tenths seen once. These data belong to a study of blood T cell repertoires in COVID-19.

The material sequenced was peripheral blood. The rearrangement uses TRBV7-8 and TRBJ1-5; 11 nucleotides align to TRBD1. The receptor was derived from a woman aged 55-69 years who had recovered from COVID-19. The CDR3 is CASSLVAGQGAYQPQHF. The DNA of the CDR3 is TGTGCCAGCAGCTTAGTAGCAGGACAGGGGGCTTATCAGCCCCAGCATTTT.